The clone carrying this T cell receptor beta chain was picked up a small number of times. The data belong to a study of T-cell memory formation after mild COVID-19. One entry per CDR3 protein results from TCRdb running MiXCR on the 5' RACE reads. The sample yields roughly 110,000 distinct CDR3 sequences, about 20% seen once. J lost 5 bases, V lost 2 bases, and 8 bases had no gene match. Germline V gives CDR1 ENHRY, CDR2 SYGVKD. The CDR3 spans 16 residues. The TCR was taken from a young man who had mild COVID-19 (a few samples of this study predate the infection). Cell type and time point are not known. This sequence joins TRBV10-3 and TRBJ2-2, with 7 bases identical to TRBD1. Sequencing was performed on PBMCs or a T cell subset sorted from them (not recorded which). For the CDR3, the DNA is TGTGCCATCAGTGAGGAGGACAGGCTTGGGACCGGGGAGCTGTTTTTT. Its protein product is CAISEEDRLGTGELFF.